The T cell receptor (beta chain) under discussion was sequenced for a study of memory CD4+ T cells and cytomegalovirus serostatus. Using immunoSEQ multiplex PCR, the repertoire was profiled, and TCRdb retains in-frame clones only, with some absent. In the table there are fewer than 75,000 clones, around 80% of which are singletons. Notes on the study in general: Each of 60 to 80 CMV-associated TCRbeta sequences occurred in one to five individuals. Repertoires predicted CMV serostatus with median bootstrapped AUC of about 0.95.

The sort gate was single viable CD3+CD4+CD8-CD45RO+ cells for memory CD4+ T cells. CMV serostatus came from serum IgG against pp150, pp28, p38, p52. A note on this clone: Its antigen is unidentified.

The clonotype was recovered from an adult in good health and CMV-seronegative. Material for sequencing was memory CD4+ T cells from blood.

CDR3 region: CSARSHTF. The CDR3 DNA follows: TGCAGTGCTCGAAGCCACACCTTC. The chain uses TRBV20-1 and TRBJ1-2; D ambiguous. The CDR3 is 8 residues long. Germline loops: CDR1 DFQATT, CDR2 SNEGSKA (reference sequence). V lost 5 bases to trimming and J lost 12 bases, with 7 bases between them.